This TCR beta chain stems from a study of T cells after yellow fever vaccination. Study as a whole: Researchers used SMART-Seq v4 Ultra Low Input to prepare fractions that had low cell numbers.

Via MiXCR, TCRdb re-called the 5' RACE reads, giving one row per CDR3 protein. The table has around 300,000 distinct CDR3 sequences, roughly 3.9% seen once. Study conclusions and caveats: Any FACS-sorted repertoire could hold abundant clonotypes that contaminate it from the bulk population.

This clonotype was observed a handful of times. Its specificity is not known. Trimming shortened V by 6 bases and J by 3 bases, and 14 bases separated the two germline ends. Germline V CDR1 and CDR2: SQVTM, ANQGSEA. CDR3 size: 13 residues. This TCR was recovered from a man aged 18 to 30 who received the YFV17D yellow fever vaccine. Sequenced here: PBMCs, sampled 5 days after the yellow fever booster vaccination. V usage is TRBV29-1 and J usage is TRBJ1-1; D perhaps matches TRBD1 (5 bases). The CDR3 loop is CSVAGTVDTEAFF. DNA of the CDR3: TGCAGCGTCGCAGGGACGGTCGACACTGAAGCTTTCTTT.